This is a list of T cell receptor beta chains from one sample in a study of blood T cell repertoires in COVID-19. Sequencing used immunoSEQ multiplex PCR; TCRdb keeps in-frame clones, though not all of them. The table lists 150,000 to 200,000 clones, around 80% of them singletons, with around 2.8% in the top ten. What was sequenced was peripheral blood. These receptor sequences come from a woman older than 75 with active or convalescent COVID-19. CDR3s include the opening cysteine and the closing phenylalanine or tryptophan. D genes are given only for firm matches. Some rows have no size entry. The others give once, few or many, or a class for an expanded clone.

>TRBV7-2|TRBJ1-3|.|.
TGTGCCAGCAGCCCACAGAGCTCTGGAAACACCATATATTTT
CASSPQSSGNTIYF
>TRBV7-2|TRBJ2-7|.|.
TGTGCCAGCAGCCCCGCATGGGGACAAGTATACGAGCAGTACTTC
CASSPAWGQVYEQYF
>TRBV5-4|TRBJ1-2|.|.
TGTGCCAGCAGCTTGGCTATCGGCCAGGGAGGTTATGGCTACACCTTC
CASSLAIGQGGYGYTF
>TRBV3-1/TRBV3-2|TRBJ2-6|.|.
TGTGCCAGCAGCCAAGTCCAGGGGAACTCTGGGGCCAACGTCCTGACTTTC
CASSQVQGNSGANVLTF
>TRBV6-1|TRBJ1-5|.|.
TGTGCCAGCAGTGAATACGGTAGGGGGAGTCCCAATCAGCCCCAGCATTTT
CASSEYGRGSPNQPQHF
>TRBV11-2|TRBJ2-1|.|once
TGTGCCAGCAGCCCCAAGCGTGAGCAGTTCTTC
CASSPKREQFF
>TRBV5-1|TRBJ2-7|TRBD1|.
TGCGCCAGCAGCTCACCGACCCCCGGGACAGGGGAAACCTACGAGCAGTACTTC
CASSSPTPGTGETYEQYF
>TRBV11-2|TRBJ1-1|.|.
TGTGCCAGCAGCGCAGAGGGAAGACAAAAAGCTTTCTTT
CASSAEGRQKAFF
>TRBV7-2|TRBJ1-4|TRBD1|.
TGTGCCAGCAGCCGTTATGAGACAGGGCTGTGGGAAAAACTGTTTTTT
CASSRYETGLWEKLFF
>TRBV5-4|TRBJ2-1|TRBD2|.
TGTGCCAGCAGCTTGCGCGGGGGGCCCTACAATGAGCAGTTCTTC
CASSLRGGPYNEQFF
>TRBV3-1/TRBV3-2|TRBJ1-3|.|.
TGTGCCAGCAGCCAAGCATCCGGAAACACCATATATTTT
CASSQASGNTIYF
>TRBV18|TRBJ1-2|TRBD1|.
TGTGCCAGCTCCCCCGGGACAGGGGGCGTCTCTGGCTACACCTTC
CASSPGTGGVSGYTF
>TRBV5-8|TRBJ2-6|.|once
TGTGCCAGCAGCTTGGCCGAGGGGGTTGGGGCCAACGTCCTGACTTTC
CASSLAEGVGANVLTF
>TRBV5-1|TRBJ1-1|.|.
TGCGCCAGCAGCTGGGCCCCGGCAGGAGGAACGATGAACACTGAAGCTTTCTTT
CASSWAPAGGTMNTEAFF
>TRBV10-3|TRBJ1-1|.|.
TGTGCCATCAGTGAGTCGTTGGGGGGAACTGAAGCTTTCTTT
CAISESLGGTEAFF
>TRBV7-2|TRBJ1-6|.|.
TGTGCCAGCAGCTCAAACTCGGGGGGCACCCTCCACTTT
CASSSNSGGTLHF
>TRBV23-1|TRBJ2-5|TRBD1|.
TGCGCCAGCAGTCAGGGGACAGGGGGCCAAGAGACCCAGTACTTC
CASSQGTGGQETQYF
>TRBV9|TRBJ1-1|.|.
TGTGCCAGCAGCGCCGCCTCGAGGGACACTGAAGCTTTCTTT
CASSAASRDTEAFF
>TRBV25-1|TRBJ2-3|.|once
TGTGCCAGCAGTGACTGGGGGGTCACAGATACGCAGTATTTT
CASSDWGVTDTQYF
>TRBV6-2/TRBV6-3|TRBJ2-3|.|.
TGTGCCAGCAGTTCCCCTGGCGGGGGACACACAGATACGCAGTATTTT
CASSSPGGGHTDTQYF
>TRBV19|TRBJ2-7|.|.
TGTGCCAGTAGTGGGGGGATCCTTCCCCACGAGCAGTACTTC
CASSGGILPHEQYF
>TRBV11-2|TRBJ2-1|TRBD1|.
TGTGCCAGCAGCTCACGGGACAGGGGGGCATCGAATGAGCAGTTCTTC
CASSSRDRGASNEQFF
>TRBV5-1|TRBJ1-2|TRBD1|.
TGCGCCAGCAGCTTCGAGGGGGCAACCTCTCATGGCTACACCTTC
CASSFEGATSHGYTF
>TRBV4-2|TRBJ2-7|TRBD2|.
TGTGCCAGCACCTTTAGCGGGGCCGCCTACGAGCAGTACTTC
CASTFSGAAYEQYF
>TRBV6-5|TRBJ1-5|TRBD1|few
TGTGCCAGCAGTAGGGGGCAAGGTCAGCCCCAGCATTTT
CASSRGQGQPQHF
>TRBV27|TRBJ1-1|.|once
TGTGCCAGCGGGCGGGGGGGGCCGGTTCGGGCTGAAGCTTTCTTT
CASGRGGPVRAEAFF
>TRBV5-5|TRBJ1-4|TRBD1|.
TGTGCCAGCACCCGGACAGGGGGCGAGTCTTGGGAAAAACTGTTTTTT
CASTRTGGESWEKLFF
>TRBV27|TRBJ2-2|TRBD1|.
TGTGCCAGCAGAACACCGACAGGGGTTATGAACACCGGGGAGCTGTTTTTT
CASRTPTGVMNTGELFF
>TRBV11-3|TRBJ1-2|.|.
TGTGCCAGCAGCTTATCTCCAGGAAACTATGGCTACACCTTC
CASSLSPGNYGYTF
>TRBV6-4|TRBJ2-2|.|few
TGTGCCAGCAGGGATCCAGGGGATAGCAGAAGGACCGGGGAGCTGTTTTTT
CASRDPGDSRRTGELFF
>TRBV3-1/TRBV3-2|TRBJ1-2|TRBD1|once
TGTGCCAGCAGCCGCACCACAGGGGGGGGCTACACCTTC
CASSRTTGGGYTF
>TRBV7-6|TRBJ1-1|.|.
TGTGCCAGCACCCAGTCCCACGGGTACACTGAAGCTTTCTTT
CASTQSHGYTEAFF
>TRBV7-6|TRBJ2-3|TRBD2|.
TGTGCCAGCAGCTTAGGACTAGCGGGTGGTGGGAGCACAGATACGCAGTATTTT
CASSLGLAGGGSTDTQYF
>TRBV15|TRBJ1-1|.|.
TGTGCCACCAGCCCCCGCAGAGGGATGGGCACTGAAGCTTTCTTT
CATSPRRGMGTEAFF
>TRBV6-5|TRBJ1-2|.|.
TGTGCCACCCGTGGCGGGGGGTTAATCTATGGCTACACCTTC
CATRGGGLIYGYTF
>TRBV5-1|TRBJ1-2|TRBD1|.
TGCGCCAGCAGCCCCGGAGGGGGCCTGGGTGGCTACACCTTC
CASSPGGGLGGYTF
>TRBV24-1|TRBJ2-7|TRBD1|.
TGTGCCACCAGTGATTTCACAGGGGGCGAGCAGTACTTC
CATSDFTGGEQYF
>TRBV24-1|TRBJ1-3|.|.
TGTGCCACCAGACTGACAGAATGCTCTGGAAACACCATATATTTT
CATRLTECSGNTIYF
>TRBV5-1|TRBJ2-3|.|.
TGCGCCAGCAGCTTAAGAGCGCTCACAGATACGCAGTATTTT
CASSLRALTDTQYF
>TRBV6-5|TRBJ2-7|TRBD1|.
TGTGCCAGCAGTTACTCGCGACAGGGGAACGAGCAGTACTTC
CASSYSRQGNEQYF
>TRBV4-3|TRBJ1-4|.|few
TGCGCCAGCAGCCGAACCAGCAGGGGAGCAGTTGAAAAACTGTTTTTT
CASSRTSRGAVEKLFF
>TRBV6-1|TRBJ2-7|TRBD1|.
TGTGCCAGCAGTGAACGGGGATTCGGACAGGGAAGCTCCTACGAGCAGTACTTC
CASSERGFGQGSSYEQYF
>TRBV6-5|TRBJ1-1|.|.
TGTGCCAGCAGTTACGCGGAGCAACTCACTGAAGCTTTCTTT
CASSYAEQLTEAFF
>TRBV7-6|TRBJ2-7|TRBD1|.
TGTGCCAGCAGCTCGAGCGACAGGGGGGCCGCCTACGAGCAGTACTTC
CASSSSDRGAAYEQYF
>TRBV28|TRBJ1-5|TRBD1|.
TGTGCCAGCAGCTTATTTTTCCCCGGGACAGGACAAAGCAATCAGCCCCAGCATTTT
CASSLFFPGTGQSNQPQHF
>TRBV5-5|TRBJ1-4|TRBD1|.
TGTGCCAGCAGCCGCGGACAGGGATTAAATGAAAAACTGTTTTTT
CASSRGQGLNEKLFF
>TRBV5-4|TRBJ2-5|TRBD2|.
TGTGCCAGCAGCCCTAGCGGGGGAATCCAAGAGACCCAGTACTTC
CASSPSGGIQETQYF
>TRBV5-1|TRBJ2-7|.|.
TGCGCCAGCAGCGAGACGGACTACCTCTACGAGCAGTACTTC
CASSETDYLYEQYF
>TRBV24-1|TRBJ1-2|.|.
TGTGCCACCAGTGATTCTAGTAGAACCGATGGCTACACCTTC
CATSDSSRTDGYTF